The source of this T cell receptor (beta chain) is a study of T cells in Graves' hyperthyroidism and ophthalmopathy. Whole-study results and caveats: Most clonotypes that expanded in the thyroid above 0.001 also showed up in blood.

Researchers amplified the TCR beta CDR3 regions from RNA transcripts. TCR CDR3 underwent first-round RT-PCR with the HTBI primer set. TCRdb recomputed calls from the multiplex PCR reads with MiXCR, one row per CDR3 protein. The table includes approximately 210,000 distinct CDR3 sequences, 17% detected once. Uncontrolled infections, other autoimmune diseases, pregnancy or lactation led to exclusion of patients. Trimming pared 4 bases from V and 6 bases from J, leaving 8 bases between. From germline, CDR1 is SGHNT and CDR2 YYREEE (reference sequence). There are 12 residues in the CDR3. This clonotype occurred a few times. The antigen is undetermined.

The J gene is TRBJ2-1, the V gene TRBV5-4; D is ambiguous. Sequencing used blood. This clonotype was sampled from a man aged 45-60 years with Graves' hyperthyroidism. CDR3 DNA: TGTGCCAGCAGCCTACCCCCCAATGAGCAGTTCTTC. Translating it yields CASSLPPNEQFF. The variable domain in full, completed from reference TRBV5-4 and TRBJ2-1, reads ETGVTQSPTHLIKTRGQQVTLRCSSQSGHNTVSWYQQALGQGPQFIFQYYREEENGRGNFPPRFSGLQFPNYSSELNVNALELDDSALYLCASSLPPNEQFFGPGTRLTVL.